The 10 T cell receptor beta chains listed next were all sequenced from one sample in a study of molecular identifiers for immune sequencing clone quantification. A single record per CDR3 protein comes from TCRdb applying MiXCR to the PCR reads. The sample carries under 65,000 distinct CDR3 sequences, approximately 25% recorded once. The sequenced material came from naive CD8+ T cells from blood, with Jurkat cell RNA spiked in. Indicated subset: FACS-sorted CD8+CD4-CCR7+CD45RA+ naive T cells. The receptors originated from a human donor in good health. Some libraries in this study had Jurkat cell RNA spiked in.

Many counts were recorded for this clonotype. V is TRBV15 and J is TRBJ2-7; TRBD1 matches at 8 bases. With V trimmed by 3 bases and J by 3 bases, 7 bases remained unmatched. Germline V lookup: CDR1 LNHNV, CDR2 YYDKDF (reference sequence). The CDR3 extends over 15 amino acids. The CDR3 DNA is TGTGCCACCAGCAGTGGCAGGGGGCAGGTCTACGAGCAGTACTTC. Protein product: CATSSGRGQVYEQYF.

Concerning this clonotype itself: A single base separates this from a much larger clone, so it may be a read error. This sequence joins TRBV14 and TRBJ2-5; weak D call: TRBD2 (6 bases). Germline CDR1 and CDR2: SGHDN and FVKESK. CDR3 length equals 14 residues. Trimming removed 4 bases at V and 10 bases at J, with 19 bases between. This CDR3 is CASSRGVRGEDQYF. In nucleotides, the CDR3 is TGTGCCAGCAGCCGCGGGGTACGAGGCGAGGACCAGTACTTC.

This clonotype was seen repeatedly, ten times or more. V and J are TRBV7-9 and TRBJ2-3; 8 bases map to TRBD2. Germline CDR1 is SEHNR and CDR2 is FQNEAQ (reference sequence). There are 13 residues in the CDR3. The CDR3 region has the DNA TGTGCAGAGGAGCGGGGGCGGGGAGATACGCAGTATTTT. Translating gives CAEERGRGDTQYF.

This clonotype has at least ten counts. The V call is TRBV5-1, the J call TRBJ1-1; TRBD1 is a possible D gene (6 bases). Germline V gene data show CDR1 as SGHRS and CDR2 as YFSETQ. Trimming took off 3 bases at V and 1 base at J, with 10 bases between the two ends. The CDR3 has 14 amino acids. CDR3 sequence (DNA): TGCGCCAGCAGCTACCGGGGACAGAACACTGAAGCTTTCTTT. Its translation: CASSYRGQNTEAFF. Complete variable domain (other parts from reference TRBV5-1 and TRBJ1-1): KAGVTQTPRYLIKTRGQQVTLSCSPISGHRSVSWYQQTPGQGLQFLFEYFSETQRNKGNFPGRFSGRQFSNSRSEMNVSTLELGDSALYLCASSYRGQNTEAFFGQGTRLTVV.

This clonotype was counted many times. The CDR3 protein is CASSLGTDSNQPQHF. The CDR3 DNA reads as TGTGCCAGCAGCTTAGGGACAGATAGCAATCAGCCCCAGCATTTT. V usage is TRBV7-9 and J usage is TRBJ1-5, with D perhaps TRBD1 (6 bases). CDR1 and CDR2 (germline): SEHNR, FQNEAQ (reference sequence). V lost 1 base, J lost 0 bases, and 7 bases lay in between. This CDR3 spans 15 amino acids.

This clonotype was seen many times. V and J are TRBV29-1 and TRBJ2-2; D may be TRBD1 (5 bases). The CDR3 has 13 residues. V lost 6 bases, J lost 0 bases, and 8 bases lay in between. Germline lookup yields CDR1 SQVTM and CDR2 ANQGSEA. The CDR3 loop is CSVKQANTGELFF. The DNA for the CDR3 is TGCAGCGTGAAACAGGCGAACACCGGGGAGCTGTTTTTT.

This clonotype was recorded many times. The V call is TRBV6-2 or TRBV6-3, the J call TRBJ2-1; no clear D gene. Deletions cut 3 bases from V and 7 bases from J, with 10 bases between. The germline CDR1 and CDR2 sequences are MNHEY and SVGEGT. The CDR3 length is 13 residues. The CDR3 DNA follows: TGTGCCAGCAGTTATAATGAGGAGAATGAGCAGTTCTTC. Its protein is CASSYNEENEQFF.

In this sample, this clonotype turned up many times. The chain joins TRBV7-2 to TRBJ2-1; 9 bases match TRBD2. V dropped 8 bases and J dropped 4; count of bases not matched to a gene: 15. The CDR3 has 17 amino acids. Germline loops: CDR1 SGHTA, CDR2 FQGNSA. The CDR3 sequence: CASYGGLAGAQYNEQFF. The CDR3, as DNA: TGTGCCAGCTATGGGGGTTTAGCGGGGGCCCAATACAATGAGCAGTTCTTC.

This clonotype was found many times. CDR3 amino acids: CASSAPDYGGSSYNEQFF. The CDR3 DNA is TGTGCCAGCAGCGCCCCCGATTACGGCGGCAGCTCCTACAATGAGCAGTTCTTC. The chain links TRBV13 to TRBJ2-1, with D hard to call. Trimming removed 5 bases at V and 0 bases at J, with 20 bases between. Germline V gene data show CDR1 as PRHDT and CDR2 as FYEKMQ (reference sequence). CDR3 length equals 18 residues.

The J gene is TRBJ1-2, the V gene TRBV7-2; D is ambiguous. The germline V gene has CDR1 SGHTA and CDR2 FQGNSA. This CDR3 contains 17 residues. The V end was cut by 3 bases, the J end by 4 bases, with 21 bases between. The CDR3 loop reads CASSLMSGIGKSYGYTF. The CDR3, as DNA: TGTGCCAGCAGCTTGATGAGCGGGATTGGCAAAAGCTATGGCTACACCTTC.